This T cell receptor beta chain was observed in a study of cytomegalovirus exposure and HLA in healthy donors. Study-level results: The tendency of first-cohort TCR clusters to co-occur in the roughly 130 validation repertoires emerged from a later analysis. Most observed TCR sequences were rare, whereas some public TCRs were detected in many donors.

Between the trimmed V and J ends, which lost 5 bases and 5 bases, there was a span of 18 bases. The CDR3 length is 15 residues. Germline lookup yields CDR1 MNHEY and CDR2 SVGAGI. Profiling relied on immunoSEQ multiplex PCR, and the TCRdb table lists in-frame clones only, not all of them. This table holds under 200,000 clones, roughly 90% found once. Details on this clone: Its antigen is unknown.

The receptor was isolated from a young woman in good health and CMV-seronegative. The chain has TRBV6-5 and TRBJ1-1; weak D call: TRBD1 (5 bases). What was sequenced was PBMCs. CDR3 nucleotide sequence: TGTGCCAGCAGTCCGCTCGAGGGGAGGGGTACTGAAGCTTTCTTT. Translated, it gives CASSPLEGRGTEAFF.